The 14 T cell receptor beta chains presented below share a single source sample, sequenced in a study of cytomegalovirus exposure and HLA in healthy donors. Sequenced by immunoSEQ multiplex PCR; TCRdb stores in-frame clones only, minus some. The repertoire holds approximately 300,000 clones, 75% to 90% seen once, with around 0.8% in the top ten. Material for sequencing was PBMCs. These receptors all stem from a woman younger than 30 in good health and CMV-seronegative.

This sequence joins TRBV19 and TRBJ2-3; 10 bases align to TRBD2. Germline V gene data show CDR1 as LNHDA and CDR2 as SQIVND (reference sequence). V trimming: 4 bases; J trimming: 0 bases; junction bases outside the gene matches: 4. This CDR3 region has 16 residues. The CDR3 DNA reads as TGTGCCAGTAGTACGTGGACTAGCGGTAGCACAGATACGCAGTATTTT. Translation: CASSTWTSGSTDTQYF. The whole variable domain, filled in from reference TRBV19 and TRBJ2-3, reads DGGITQSPKYLFRKEGQNVTLSCEQNLNHDAMYWYRQDPGQGLRLIYYSQIVNDFQKGDIAEGYSVSREKKESFPLTVTSAQKNPTAFYLCASSTWTSGSTDTQYFGPGTRLTVL.

Here the CDR3 DNA reads TGTGCCAGCAGCTTGAGGGGCGGGAGCGGGCCCTACGAGCAGTACTTC. It codes for CASSLRGGSGPYEQYF. The gene calls are TRBV5-5 and TRBJ2-7, with TRBD2 matching over 7 bases. In germline, CDR1 is SGHKS, CDR2 YYEKEE (reference sequence). This CDR3 is 16 amino acids long. Unmatched junction bases numbered 9, after V lost 1 base and J lost 2 bases.

This chain joins TRBV7-2 and TRBJ2-5, with D uncertain. The length of the CDR3 is 14 residues. Germline CDR1 and CDR2: SGHTA and FQGNSA. Trimming removed 1 base from V and 0 bases from J, with 6 bases in between. For the CDR3, the DNA is TGTGCCAGCAGCTTAGGACACCACCAAGAGACCCAGTACTTC. This encodes CASSLGHHQETQYF.

This clone was seen a handful of times. The gene calls are TRBV2 and TRBJ1-2, with 9 positions matching TRBD1. The length of the CDR3 is 15 residues. The V gene end was trimmed by 6 bases and the J gene end by 5 bases; junction bases not matched to a gene: 10. Germline V gene lookup returns CDR1 SNHLY and CDR2 FYNNEI. CDR3 sequence (DNA): TGTGCCAGCAGAGACCGGACAGGGGATTGGTATGGCTACACCTTC. Its protein product is CASRDRTGDWYGYTF.

The count of this clone is one. The rearrangement uses TRBV9 and TRBJ2-7; possible D gene TRBD1, 5 bases. V was pared by 0 bases and J by 2 bases, with 12 bases between. CDR1 and CDR2 (germline): SGDLS, YYNGEE. The CDR3 extends over 15 amino acids. The CDR3 sequence: CASSVAPDSTYEQYF. In DNA form, the CDR3 reads TGTGCCAGCAGCGTAGCCCCCGACAGTACCTACGAGCAGTACTTC.

This clone was counted between two and nine times. The chain employs TRBV10-3 and TRBJ2-7; D uncertain. The V gene lost 4 bases and the J gene lost 0 bases, with 10 bases spanning the gap. Germline CDR1 ENHRY, CDR2 SYGVKD. This CDR3 region has 14 residues. CDR3 loop: CAISGHGSSYEQYF. CDR3 nucleotide sequence: TGTGCCATCAGTGGACACGGAAGCTCCTACGAGCAGTACTTC.

This chain connects TRBV30 to TRBJ2-1; the D gene is possibly TRBD2 (6 bases). Trimming cost V 0 bases and J 9 bases, with 12 bases left between them. Germline values: CDR1 GTSNPN, CDR2 SVGIG (reference sequence). This CDR3 contains 13 residues. The CDR3 protein is CAWSVFPAGEQFF. The CDR3 DNA sequence: TGTGCCTGGAGTGTATTCCCAGCGGGTGAGCAGTTCTTC.

The chain employs TRBV19 and TRBJ2-1; 9 bases map to TRBD2. Germline V gene lookup returns CDR1 LNHDA and CDR2 SQIVND (reference sequence). This CDR3 is built from 15 residues. V shed 9 bases, J shed 8 bases, and the junction held 14 bases outside the gene matches. CDR3 in amino acids: CASNTPSGTIHEQFF. The CDR3 DNA reads as TGTGCCAGCAACACTCCTAGCGGGACTATCCATGAGCAGTTCTTC. Together with reference TRBV19 and TRBJ2-1, the CDR3 gives the full variable domain: DGGITQSPKYLFRKEGQNVTLSCEQNLNHDAMYWYRQDPGQGLRLIYYSQIVNDFQKGDIAEGYSVSREKKESFPLTVTSAQKNPTAFYLCASNTPSGTIHEQFFGPGTRLTVL.

This clone was observed a handful of times. The chain recombines TRBV7-9 with TRBJ2-3, with 8 bases matching TRBD2. After removal of 5 bases from V and 0 bases from J, the junction contained 7 bases not matched to a gene. Germline V CDR1 and CDR2: SEHNR, FQNEAQ (reference sequence). This CDR3 is built from 16 residues. CDR3 nucleotide sequence: TGTGCCAGCAGCGCTGCGGGAGGCCCGAGCACAGATACGCAGTATTTT. Protein sequence: CASSAAGGPSTDTQYF. The entire variable domain, with the rest obtained from reference TRBV7-9 and TRBJ2-3, is as follows: DTGVSQNPRHKITKRGQNVTFRCDPISEHNRLYWYRQTLGQGPEFLTYFQNEAQLEKSRLLSDRFSAERPKGSFSTLEIQRTEQGDSAMYLCASSAAGGPSTDTQYFGPGTRLTVL.

V gene TRBV30 combines with J gene TRBJ1-1; 8 bases agree with TRBD1. V lost 3 bases to trimming and J lost 8 bases; unmatched junction nucleotides: 8. Germline-derived CDR1 and CDR2 are GTSNPN and SVGIG (reference sequence). The CDR3 covers 13 residues. The CDR3 DNA sequence: TGTGCCTGGAGCGTCGTGACAGGGGCGGAAGCTTTCTTT. Its translation: CAWSVVTGAEAFF.

Concerning this clone: Other DNA sequences within the sample encode an identical CDR3. This chain uses TRBV5-6 with TRBJ2-7; TRBD1 agrees at 10 bases. V shed 0 bases, J shed 2 bases, and the junction held 2 bases outside the gene matches. CDR1 and CDR2 (germline): SGHDT, YYEEEE. The CDR3 loop spans 15 amino acids. CDR3 sequence (DNA): TGTGCCAGCAGCTTGGGAGGACAGGGGGCCTACGAGCAGTACTTC. Amino acid sequence: CASSLGGQGAYEQYF.

V is TRBV29-1 and J is TRBJ2-2; TRBD1 is a possible D gene (5 bases). Trimming left V 2 bases short and J 2 bases short, with 9 bases between. In germline, CDR1 is SQVTM, CDR2 ANQGSEA. The CDR3 runs 14 residues. CDR3 in DNA: TGCAGCGTTGAATCGAGGACAAACACCGGGGAGCTGTTTTTT. Translated, it gives CSVESRTNTGELFF.

The chain joins TRBV5-1 to TRBJ2-1, with TRBD1 matching over 9 bases. The CDR3 is 16 residues long. The germline V gene has CDR1 SGHRS and CDR2 YFSETQ. After removal of 0 bases from V and 6 bases from J, the junction contained 7 bases not matched to a gene. This CDR3 reads CASSLAGTGLVNEQFF. CDR3 coding DNA: TGCGCCAGCAGCTTGGCCGGGACAGGGCTGGTCAATGAGCAGTTCTTC. Variable domain in full (rest from reference TRBV5-1 and TRBJ2-1): KAGVTQTPRYLIKTRGQQVTLSCSPISGHRSVSWYQQTPGQGLQFLFEYFSETQRNKGNFPGRFSGRQFSNSRSEMNVSTLELGDSALYLCASSLAGTGLVNEQFFGPGTRLTVL.

This chain links TRBV4-2 with TRBJ2-7; weak D call: TRBD2 (6 bases). The CDR3 spans 14 residues. Trimming left V 4 bases short and J 2 bases short, with 12 bases between. Germline CDR1 LGHNA, CDR2 YNFKEQ. CDR3 loop: CASSPGTYPYEQYF. CDR3 sequence (DNA): TGTGCCAGCAGCCCGGGGACTTATCCCTACGAGCAGTACTTC.